The 16 T cell receptor beta chains presented below share a single source sample, sequenced in a study of PD-L1 blockade in urothelial cancer. Sequenced by immunoSEQ multiplex PCR; TCRdb stores in-frame clones only, minus some. The sample consists of tens of thousands of clones, almost 90% of them appearing once. Regarding time point: peripheral blood 6 weeks after treatment start. The specimen was PBMCs, collected around atezolizumab (anti-PD-L1) treatment. The receptors were sampled from a man in his 60s with urothelial cancer.

This rearrangement joins TRBV30 to TRBJ2-5; 12 bases fit TRBD1. The CDR3 contains 13 residues. Germline V lookup: CDR1 GTSNPN, CDR2 SVGIG (reference sequence). The chain's CDR3 is CCAGTGGMVPQYF. The CDR3 nucleotides are TGTTGTGCGGGGACAGGGGGCATGGTTCCCCAGTACTTC.

The rearrangement joins TRBV5-6 to TRBJ1-1, with a weak D call TRBD1 (5 bases). V was clipped by 0 bases and J by 4 bases, with 10 bases between them. The CDR3 is 14 amino acids. Germline CDR1 and CDR2: SGHDT and YYEEEE. This CDR3 is CASSLGGGSTEAFF. CDR3 bases: TGTGCCAGCAGCTTGGGGGGGGGATCCACTGAAGCTTTCTTT. Drawing the rest from reference TRBV5-6 and TRBJ1-1, the complete variable domain is DAGVTQSPTHLIKTRGQQVTLRCSPKSGHDTVSWYQQALGQGPQFIFQYYEEEERQRGNFPDRFSGHQFPNYSSELNVNALLLGDSALYLCASSLGGGSTEAFFGQGTRLTVV.

The genes are TRBV6-6 and TRBJ1-1; no reliable D call. Trimming cost V 7 bases and J 1 base, with 10 bases left between them. Per the germline V gene, CDR1 is MNHNY and CDR2 is SVGAGI (reference sequence). The CDR3 spans 13 residues. CDR3 in DNA: TGTGCCAGCAATCGGCGGTCGAACACTGAAGCTTTCTTT. This sequence encodes CASNRRSNTEAFF.

The genes are TRBV30 and TRBJ2-1; 11 bases match TRBD2. The CDR3 runs to 16 residues. The ends lost 0 bases at V and 5 bases at J; junction bases unmatched: 6. Germline CDR1 is GTSNPN and CDR2 is SVGIG (reference sequence). CDR3 amino acids: CAWSVKLAGVNNEQFF. The CDR3 DNA sequence: TGTGCCTGGAGTGTTAAACTAGCGGGAGTGAACAATGAGCAGTTCTTC.

This rearrangement joins TRBV30 to TRBJ2-1; 8 bases agree with TRBD2. CDR1 GTSNPN and CDR2 SVGIG come from the germline V gene (reference sequence). The CDR3 consists of 12 residues. The ends lost 2 bases at V and 8 bases at J; junction bases unmatched: 2. The chain's CDR3 is CAWSSGGYEQFF. For the CDR3, the DNA is TGTGCCTGGAGTAGCGGGGGATATGAGCAGTTCTTC.

J is TRBJ1-1 and V is TRBV6-6; D gene ambiguous. The CDR3 runs to 10 residues. V was shortened by 7 bases and J by 6 bases, with 6 bases between the two germline ends. Germline CDR1 is MNHNY and CDR2 is SVGAGI (reference sequence). CDR3 protein: CASMGPEAFF. In nucleotides, the CDR3 is TGTGCCAGCATGGGCCCTGAAGCTTTCTTT.

The rearrangement uses TRBV7-3 and TRBJ2-2; unclear D gene. The germline CDR1 and CDR2 sequences are SGHTA and FQGTGA. CDR3 length equals 13 residues. The V end lost 6 bases, the J end lost 6 bases, and 11 bases lay between the germline ends. The CDR3 region is CASSLYMSGELFF. For the CDR3, the DNA is TGTGCCAGCAGTCTTTACATGTCCGGGGAGCTGTTTTTT.

The rearrangement links TRBV13 to TRBJ2-5, with TRBD2 matching 12 bases. The J segment lost 2 bases and the V segment lost 6 bases, leaving 4 bases of the junction unmatched. Germline values: CDR1 PRHDT, CDR2 FYEKMQ (reference sequence). The length of the CDR3 is 15 residues. CDR3 bases: TGTGCCAGCAGTTTCCTAGCGGGGGGGCAAGAGACCCAGTACTTC. Its translation is CASSFLAGGQETQYF.

This rearrangement joins TRBV6-4 to TRBJ1-2; D gene uncertain. The CDR3 runs 16 residues. From germline, CDR1 is MRHNA and CDR2 SNTAGT. Deletions cut 0 bases from V and 7 bases from J, with 18 bases between. The CDR3 spells CASSDSSLRENGGYTF. CDR3 in DNA: TGTGCCAGCAGTGACTCGAGTCTACGGGAAAATGGTGGCTACACCTTC.

The V call is TRBV7-2, the J call TRBJ2-1; 9 nucleotides line up with TRBD2. Germline V gives CDR1 SGHTA, CDR2 FQGNSA. J lost 5 bases, V lost 5 bases, and 7 bases had no gene match. The CDR3 is made up of 15 amino acids. CDR3 coding DNA: TGTGCCAGCAGCGCAGACCTAGCGGGGCACAATGAGCAGTTCTTC. Protein sequence: CASSADLAGHNEQFF.

The chain carries TRBV4-1 and TRBJ2-2, with D perhaps matching TRBD1 (6 bases). This CDR3 contains 21 residues. The germline V gene has CDR1 MGHRA and CDR2 YSYEKL. Trimming took off 0 bases at V and 7 bases at J, with 30 bases between the two ends. The chain's CDR3 is CASSQEGAMGKNWGRVGELFF. CDR3 bases: TGCGCCAGCAGCCAAGAGGGAGCGATGGGGAAAAATTGGGGGCGGGTCGGGGAGCTGTTTTTT.

The chain carries TRBV10-2 and TRBJ1-5; D is unresolved. V was cut by 6 bases and J by 4 bases, with 13 bases left in between. Germline assignment: CDR1 WSHSY and CDR2 SAAADI. The CDR3 covers 14 residues. The CDR3 nucleotides are TGCGCCAGCAGAGTAAGCGGGGAAAATCAGCCCCAGCATTTT. This codes for CASRVSGENQPQHF.

This chain uses TRBV5-1 with TRBJ2-1; D ambiguous. V lost 4 bases, J lost 1 base, and 9 bases lay in between. CDR1 is SGHRS and CDR2 is YFSETQ in the germline V gene. The length of the CDR3 is 14 residues. The CDR3 region is CASSPGLSYNEQFF. The CDR3 DNA follows: TGCGCCAGCAGCCCGGGTTTATCCTACAATGAGCAGTTCTTC.

The chain is built from TRBV27 and TRBJ2-7, with 9 bases identical to TRBD2. The ends lost 6 bases at V and 0 bases at J; junction bases unmatched: 12. Per the germline V gene, CDR1 is MNHEY and CDR2 is SMNVEV (reference sequence). There are 17 residues in the CDR3. As DNA, the CDR3 is TGTGCCAGCAGGCTCTCGACTAGCGGACCCAGCTCCTACGAGCAGTACTTC. Its protein product is CASRLSTSGPSSYEQYF.

The rearrangement joins TRBV5-8 to TRBJ1-6; 8 positions match TRBD1. V lost 6 bases, J lost 16 bases, and 15 bases stayed unmatched. The CDR3 is 14 residues long. Germline CDR1 is SGHTS and CDR2 is YDEGEE. The CDR3 protein is CASNPRDRRSLLHF. The CDR3 DNA reads TGTGCCAGCAACCCCCGGGACAGGCGGAGTCTACTCCACTTT. Drawing the rest from reference TRBV5-8 and TRBJ1-6, the complete variable domain is EAGVTQSPTHLIKTRGQQATLRCSPISGHTSVYWYQQALGLGLQFLLWYDEGEERNRGNFPPRFSGRQFPNYSSELNVNALELEDSALYLCASNPRDRRSLLHFGNGTRLTVT.

The chain combines TRBV2 with TRBJ1-4; TRBD1 aligns across 7 bases. The CDR3 spans 14 residues. With 7 bases clipped from V and 10 bases from J, the junction kept 12 bases outside the gene matches. CDR1 SNHLY and CDR2 FYNNEI come from the germline V gene. This CDR3 reads CASNPDRSAGKLFF. In DNA, the CDR3 is TGTGCCAGCAACCCGGACAGGTCCGCAGGAAAACTGTTTTTT.